These T cell receptor beta chains were read from a single sample in a study of shared clonotypes between healthy human individuals. Generated by immunoSEQ multiplex PCR, the TCRdb table keeps only in-frame clones and is missing some. This sample has around 2.3 million clones, with about 94% found just once. Input material: naive CD4+ T cells sorted from blood. The receptors shown here come from a man aged 18 to 30 in good health. Each CDR3 is given with its conserved first and last residue. D genes are given only for firm matches. Clone size appears in some rows only: once, few, many, or a class for an expanded clone.

J: TRBJ2-3; size: .; V: TRBV11-2; D: .; CDR3: CASSLNPRGWGTDTQYF; DNA: TGTGCCAGCAGCTTAAACCCAAGGGGCTGGGGCACAGATACGCAGTATTTT
J: TRBJ1-1; size: .; V: TRBV30; D: .; CDR3: CACRGGTEAFF; DNA: TGTGCCTGTCGGGGAGGCACTGAAGCTTTCTTT
J: TRBJ2-1; size: .; V: TRBV7-7; D: .; CDR3: CASSPTAGSSYNEQFF; DNA: TGTGCTAGCAGTCCGACTGCGGGAAGCTCCTACAATGAGCAGTTCTTC
J: TRBJ2-2; size: .; V: TRBV9; D: .; CDR3: CASSFDSYTGELFF; DNA: TGTGCCAGCAGCTTCGACAGCTACACCGGGGAGCTGTTTTTT
J: TRBJ1-1; size: .; V: TRBV27; D: .; CDR3: CASSPRDTRLDTEAFF; DNA: TGTGCCAGCAGTCCAAGGGACACAAGGTTGGACACTGAAGCTTTCTTT
J: TRBJ2-2; size: .; V: TRBV11-2; D: .; CDR3: CASSLDRTGELFF; DNA: TGTGCCAGCAGCTTAGACAGGACCGGGGAGCTGTTTTTT
J: TRBJ2-3; size: .; V: TRBV15; D: TRBD2; CDR3: CATSRAKGLEALGGTDTQYF; DNA: TGTGCCACCAGCAGGGCGAAGGGACTAGAGGCCTTAGGAGGCACAGATACGCAGTATTTT
J: TRBJ2-1; size: .; V: TRBV25-1; D: .; CDR3: CASSEGTGVYNEQFF; DNA: TGTGCCAGCAGTGAAGGAACGGGGGTCTACAATGAGCAGTTCTTC
J: TRBJ1-2; size: .; V: TRBV15; D: TRBD1; CDR3: CATSGDRGLYYGYTF; DNA: TGTGCCACCAGCGGAGACAGGGGGCTATACTATGGCTACACCTTC
J: TRBJ1-4; size: .; V: TRBV7-7; D: .; CDR3: CASSSQKNEKLFF; DNA: TGTGCTAGCAGCAGTCAGAAAAATGAAAAACTGTTTTTT
J: TRBJ1-2; size: .; V: TRBV20-1; D: .; CDR3: CSARQVYGYTF; DNA: TGCAGTGCCAGACAGGTTTATGGCTACACCTTC
J: TRBJ1-1; size: .; V: TRBV6-6; D: .; CDR3: CASSAKVGAEAFF; DNA: TGTGCCAGCAGTGCCAAGGTTGGGGCTGAAGCTTTCTTT
J: TRBJ1-1; size: once; V: TRBV7-3; D: .; CDR3: CASSFSRNTEAFF; DNA: TGTGCCAGCAGCTTTAGTCGGAACACTGAAGCTTTCTTT
J: TRBJ2-2; size: .; V: TRBV14; D: TRBD1; CDR3: CASSRVPQGTGELFF; DNA: TGTGCCAGCAGCCGAGTACCACAGGGGACCGGGGAGCTGTTTTTT
J: TRBJ1-5; size: few; V: TRBV15; D: .; CDR3: CATSRDFQPQHF; DNA: TGTGCCACCAGCAGAGATTTTCAGCCCCAGCATTTT
J: TRBJ2-5; size: .; V: TRBV9; D: .; CDR3: CASSTHPSETQYF; DNA: TGTGCCAGCAGCACCCACCCTTCGGAGACCCAGTACTTC
J: TRBJ1-2; size: .; V: TRBV18; D: .; CDR3: CASSGRGDGYTF; DNA: TGTGCCAGCTCAGGCCGAGGAGATGGCTACACCTTC
J: TRBJ2-7; size: .; V: TRBV19; D: .; CDR3: CASSAETVTSYEQYF; DNA: TGTGCCAGTAGTGCCGAGACTGTGACCTCCTACGAGCAGTACTTC
J: TRBJ1-1; size: .; V: TRBV5-1; D: .; CDR3: CASSLRGGSTEAFF; DNA: TGCGCCAGCAGCTTGCGTGGGGGGAGCACTGAAGCTTTCTTT
J: TRBJ1-5; size: .; V: TRBV7-6; D: .; CDR3: CASSLAEYQPQHF; DNA: TGTGCCAGCAGCTTAGCCGAGTATCAGCCCCAGCATTTT
J: TRBJ1-2; size: .; V: TRBV19; D: .; CDR3: CASTTAFYGYTF; DNA: TGTGCCAGTACCACAGCGTTCTATGGCTACACCTTC
J: TRBJ2-1; size: .; V: TRBV2; D: TRBD2; CDR3: CANPTSGMEGEQFF; DNA: TGTGCCAACCCGACTAGCGGCATGGAGGGTGAGCAGTTCTTC
J: TRBJ2-2; size: .; V: TRBV14; D: TRBD2; CDR3: CASSAKRELGELFF; DNA: TGTGCCAGTTCAGCCAAGCGGGAGCTCGGGGAGCTGTTTTTT
J: TRBJ1-5; size: .; V: TRBV28; D: .; CDR3: CASTGQIFSISNQPQHF; DNA: TGTGCCAGTACCGGACAGATCTTCTCCATAAGCAATCAGCCCCAGCATTTT
J: TRBJ1-2; size: .; V: TRBV29-1; D: .; CDR3: CSVEGGVAGNYGYTF; DNA: TGCAGCGTTGAAGGAGGGGTGGCGGGGAACTATGGCTACACCTTC
J: TRBJ2-7; size: .; V: TRBV9; D: TRBD2; CDR3: CASSVEGLAGYEQYF; DNA: TGTGCCAGCAGCGTAGAAGGACTAGCGGGATACGAGCAGTACTTC
J: TRBJ2-7; size: .; V: TRBV5-4; D: .; CDR3: CASSLIGRVYEQYF; DNA: TGTGCCAGCAGCTTGATCGGCAGGGTCTACGAGCAGTACTTC
J: TRBJ1-5; size: .; V: TRBV6-1; D: .; CDR3: CASSEGGFGLLNQPQHF; DNA: TGTGCCAGCAGTGAAGGAGGGTTCGGGTTATTGAATCAGCCCCAGCATTTT
J: TRBJ1-1; size: .; V: TRBV20-1; D: .; CDR3: CSATPPEAFF; DNA: TGCAGTGCCACTCCTCCTGAAGCTTTCTTT
J: TRBJ1-6; size: .; V: TRBV10-3; D: .; CDR3: CAISSDFPSNSPLHF; DNA: TGTGCCATCAGCAGCGATTTCCCCTCTAATTCACCCCTCCACTTT
J: TRBJ2-3; size: .; V: TRBV7-6; D: .; CDR3: CASSLSQVTDTQYF; DNA: TGTGCCAGCAGCTTATCACAGGTCACAGATACGCAGTATTTT
J: TRBJ2-1; size: .; V: TRBV30; D: TRBD2; CDR3: CAWTSGKGVYNEQFF; DNA: TGTGCCTGGACTAGCGGGAAGGGGGTCTACAATGAGCAGTTCTTC
J: TRBJ2-1; size: .; V: TRBV9; D: .; CDR3: CASSPLRGLKNEQFF; DNA: TGTGCCAGCAGCCCCCTTCGGGGGTTAAAGAATGAGCAGTTCTTC
J: TRBJ2-7; size: .; V: TRBV18; D: .; CDR3: CASSPGAYEQYF; DNA: TGTGCCAGCTCACCGGGCGCCTACGAGCAGTACTTC
J: TRBJ1-4; size: .; V: TRBV9; D: .; CDR3: CASSEGRATNEKLFF; DNA: TGTGCCAGCAGCGAGGGGAGAGCAACTAATGAAAAACTGTTTTTT
J: TRBJ2-3; size: .; V: TRBV7-9; D: .; CDR3: CASRTDTQYF; DNA: TGTGCCAGCAGGACAGATACGCAGTATTTT
J: TRBJ1-2; size: .; V: TRBV30; D: .; CDR3: CAWSVQNRGGYTF; DNA: TGTGCCTGGAGTGTACAGAATCGTGGAGGCTACACCTTC
J: TRBJ2-7; size: .; V: TRBV5-1; D: .; CDR3: CASSFTSGGLEQYF; DNA: TGCGCCAGCAGCTTTACTAGTGGGGGACTCGAGCAGTACTTC
J: TRBJ1-6; size: .; V: TRBV18; D: .; CDR3: CASSVDHYNSPLHF; DNA: TGTGCCAGCTCGGTTGATCATTATAATTCACCCCTCCACTTT
J: TRBJ2-7; size: .; V: TRBV4-1; D: TRBD2; CDR3: CASSPIRTSPEQYF; DNA: TGCGCCAGCAGCCCAATCCGGACTAGTCCCGAGCAGTACTTC
J: TRBJ2-3; size: .; V: TRBV7-9; D: .; CDR3: CASSLVVDTQYF; DNA: TGTGCCAGCAGCTTAGTGGTAGATACGCAGTATTTT